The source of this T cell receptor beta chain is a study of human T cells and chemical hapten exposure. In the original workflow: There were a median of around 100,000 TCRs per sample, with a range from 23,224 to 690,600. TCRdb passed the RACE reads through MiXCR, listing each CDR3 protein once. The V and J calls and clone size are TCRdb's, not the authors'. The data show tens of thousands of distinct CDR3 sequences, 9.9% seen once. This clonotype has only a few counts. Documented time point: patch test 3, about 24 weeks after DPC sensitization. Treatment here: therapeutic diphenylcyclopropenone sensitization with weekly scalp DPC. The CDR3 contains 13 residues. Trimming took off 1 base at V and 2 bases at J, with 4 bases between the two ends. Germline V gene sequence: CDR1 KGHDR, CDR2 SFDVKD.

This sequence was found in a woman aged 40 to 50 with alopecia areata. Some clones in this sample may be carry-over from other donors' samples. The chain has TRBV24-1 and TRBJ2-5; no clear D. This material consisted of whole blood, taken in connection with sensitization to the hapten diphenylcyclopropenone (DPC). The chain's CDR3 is CATSDFDQETQYF. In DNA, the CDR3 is TGTGCCACCAGTGATTTCGATCAAGAGACCCAGTACTTC.